This T cell receptor (beta chain) appears in the sequencing data of a study of blood T cell repertoires in COVID-19. Study overall: Spain, Italy and the United States supplied samples that represented acute and convalescent COVID-19. PBMCs, B-cell-depleted T cells, or T cells provided the cDNA or gDNA that made up the material.

This CDR3 is 14 amino acids long. Germline loops: CDR1 LGHDT, CDR2 YNNKEL (reference sequence). Deletions cut 1 base from V and 9 bases from J, with 10 bases between. Original data processing: For nucleated cells, counts were estimated from reference gene primer amplification. Profiled with immunoSEQ multiplex PCR; TCRdb holds only in-frame clones, not every one. V, J and clone size are those of that table, while D and trimming were read from the DNA. The sample lists approximately 28,000 clones, approximately 84% occurring once. J is TRBJ1-6 and V is TRBV3-1 (or the pseudogene TRBV3-2); D gene uncertain. The sample comprised peripheral blood. The sequence came from a woman aged 55-70 years with acute or convalescent COVID-19. CDR3 in DNA: TGTGCCAGCAGCCAAGTAGCCTTAGCTTCACCCCTCCACTTT. It is translated as CASSQVALASPLHF.